The clone carrying this TCR beta chain was recorded at least ten times. The sample belongs to a study of T-cell reconstitution after alpha-beta-depleted transplantation in children. Unique molecular identifiers were incorporated during preparation of the TCRbeta library. MiXCR, run by TCRdb on the PCR reads, gives a single entry per CDR3 protein. Found here are fewer than 550,000 distinct CDR3 sequences, roughly 11% of them singletons; the top ten hold approximately 15%. The CDR3 spans 16 residues. The trim removed 6 bases at V and 5 bases at J, leaving 15 bases unmatched. This sequence was found in a female patient aged 2-15 years who had a stem cell transplant for aplastic anemia, so the T cells may come from the graft donor. Sample: PBMCs, mostly from graft donor cells, taken 180 days after TCRalphabeta/CD19-depleted stem cell transplant. The chain carries TRBV12-3 or TRBV12-4 and TRBJ2-5; 7 bases align to TRBD2. The CDR3 is CASSRVLAPREETQYF. In DNA form, the CDR3 reads TGTGCCAGCAGCCGAGTACTAGCGCCAAGAGAGGAGACCCAGTACTTC.